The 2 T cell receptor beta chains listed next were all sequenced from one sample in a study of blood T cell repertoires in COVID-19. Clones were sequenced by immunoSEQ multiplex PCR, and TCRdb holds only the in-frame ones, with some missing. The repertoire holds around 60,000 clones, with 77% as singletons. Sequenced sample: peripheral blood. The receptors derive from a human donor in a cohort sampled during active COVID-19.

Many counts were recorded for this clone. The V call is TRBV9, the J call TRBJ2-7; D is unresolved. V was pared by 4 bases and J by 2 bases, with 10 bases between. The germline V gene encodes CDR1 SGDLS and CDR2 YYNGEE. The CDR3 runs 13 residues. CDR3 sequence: CASSRDNPYEQYF. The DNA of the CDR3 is TGTGCCAGCAGCCGCGACAATCCCTACGAGCAGTACTTC.

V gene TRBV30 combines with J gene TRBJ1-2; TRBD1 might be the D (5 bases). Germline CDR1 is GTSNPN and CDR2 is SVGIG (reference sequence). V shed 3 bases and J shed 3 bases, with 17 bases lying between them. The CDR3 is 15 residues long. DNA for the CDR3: TGTGCCTGGAGGGAAGGACACTTGGGTTACTATGGCTACACCTTC. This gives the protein CAWREGHLGYYGYTF.